Given below is one T cell receptor (beta chain) in context. This entry comes from a study of T cell clones after liver transplantation. The assay was immunoSEQ multiplex PCR, and TCRdb's table has in-frame clones only and misses some. The repertoire holds around 110,000 clones, with 75% to 95% as singletons. The germline gives CDR1 SGDLS, CDR2 YYNGEE. With 4 bases clipped from V and 0 bases from J, the junction kept 7 bases outside the gene matches. The CDR3 totals 15 residues. The chain links TRBV9 to TRBJ2-7; TRBD2 agrees at 7 bases. The sequence came from a human patient who received a liver transplant. T cells may partly derive from the graft donor. The sequences come from CD4+ T cells from blood, collected 12 months after liver transplant. In DNA, the CDR3 is TGTGCCAGCAGCCCCCGTGCGGGGGTCTCCTACGAGCAGTACTTC. This codes for CASSPRAGVSYEQYF.